Shown below are 17 T cell receptor beta chains from a single sample sequenced in a study of T cells in narcolepsy. Repertoires were generated with immunoSEQ multiplex PCR, while TCRdb's copy carries only in-frame clones and drops some. The sample yields 26,000 or so clones, roughly 86% seen once. What was sequenced was CD45RA- memory CD4+ T cells from PBMCs. The source is a human donor with narcolepsy.

This clone came up once. The V call is TRBV11-1, the J call TRBJ1-1, with D hard to call. V was trimmed by 4 bases and J by 0 bases, leaving 6 bases between them. CDR3 length: 13 amino acids. Germline CDR1 and CDR2: SGHAT and FQDESV (reference sequence). Here the CDR3 reads CASSWQVNTEAFF. The DNA for the CDR3 is TGTGCCAGCAGCTGGCAAGTGAACACTGAAGCTTTCTTT.

The chain combines TRBV7-2 with TRBJ2-1; D remains unclear. There are 14 residues in the CDR3. Trimming left V 3 bases short and J 4 bases short, with 10 bases between. The germline V gene has CDR1 SGHTA and CDR2 FQGNSA. In nucleotides, the CDR3 is TGTGCCAGCAGCTTCCCGGCAGCGTACAATGAGCAGTTCTTC. This encodes CASSFPAAYNEQFF.

This clone appeared once. The genes are TRBV10-2 and TRBJ1-4; weak D call: TRBD1 (5 bases). The germline V gene encodes CDR1 WSHSY and CDR2 SAAADI. The V gene lost 3 bases and the J gene lost 3 bases, with 11 bases spanning the gap. The CDR3 sequence is 15 residues long. CDR3 nucleotides: TGCGCCAGCAGTGATAGCGGGGGAGCTAATGAAAAACTGTTTTTT. Its translation: CASSDSGGANEKLFF.

CDR3 sequence reads: CASSLAQGGGVNTEAFF. Written as DNA, the CDR3 is TGCGCCAGCAGCTTGGCCCAAGGGGGAGGCGTGAACACTGAAGCTTTCTTT. The genes are TRBV5-1 and TRBJ1-1, with a tentative D call TRBD1 (6 bases). Germline CDR1 SGHRS, CDR2 YFSETQ. Trimming pared 0 bases from V and 0 bases from J, leaving 15 bases between. The CDR3 spans 17 residues.

The chain uses TRBV6-1 and TRBJ2-7, with a tentative D call TRBD1 (6 bases). V was trimmed by 4 bases and J by 5 bases, leaving 12 bases between them. Germline loops: CDR1 MNHNS, CDR2 SASEGT. CDR3 size: 13 residues. CDR3 region: CASSGTGFNEQYF. CDR3 nucleotide sequence: TGTGCCAGCAGTGGTACAGGGTTTAACGAGCAGTACTTC.

The rearrangement joins TRBV6-6 to TRBJ1-4; 7 bases fit TRBD1. CDR3 size: 14 residues. Germline lookup yields CDR1 MNHNY and CDR2 SVGAGI (reference sequence). Trimming cost V 6 bases and J 5 bases; bases outside gene matches: 6. The CDR3 loop reads CASRIGGLNEKLFF. In DNA form, the CDR3 reads TGTGCCAGCAGGATAGGGGGCCTGAATGAAAAACTGTTTTTT.

This clone was detected once. V usage is TRBV7-9 and J usage is TRBJ2-7; D may match TRBD1 or TRBD2 (5 bases each). Germline-derived CDR1 and CDR2 are SEHNR and FQNEAQ (reference sequence). The length of the CDR3 is 15 residues. The V end lost 5 bases, the J end lost 2 bases, and 16 bases lay between the germline ends. The chain's CDR3 is CASSPGRGLTYEQYF. In nucleotides, the CDR3 is TGTGCCAGCAGCCCGGGGCGCGGATTGACCTACGAGCAGTACTTC.

This chain links TRBV19 with TRBJ1-3; D is uncertain. V lost 1 base and J 0 bases, leaving 4 bases between the germline ends. Germline CDR1 LNHDA, CDR2 SQIVND (reference sequence). The CDR3 contains 14 residues. CDR3 loop: CASSIAHSGNTIYF. CDR3 DNA sequence: TGTGCCAGTAGTATAGCCCACTCTGGAAACACCATATATTTT.

The chain combines TRBV5-1 with TRBJ2-5, with TRBD2 as a possible D gene (6 bases). Looked up from germline, CDR1 is SGHRS and CDR2 is YFSETQ. The CDR3 has 15 residues. V was clipped by 2 bases and J by 4 bases, with 15 bases between them. CDR3 bases: TGCGCCAGCAGCTTCCAGGGTGGGGGAGGAGAGACCCAGTACTTC. As protein: CASSFQGGGGETQYF.

The V call is TRBV7-2, the J call TRBJ1-1; a possible D gene is TRBD1 (5 bases). The V gene lost 6 bases and the J gene lost 11 bases, with 28 bases spanning the gap. The CDR3 contains 16 residues. CDR1 is SGHTA and CDR2 is FQGNSA in the germline V gene. The CDR3 is CASRPAAISGLFRAFF. CDR3 sequence (DNA): TGTGCCAGCAGACCAGCCGCTATCTCGGGACTCTTTAGGGCTTTCTTT. Drawing the rest from reference TRBV7-2 and TRBJ1-1, the complete variable domain is GAGVSQSPSNKVTEKGKDVELRCDPISGHTALYWYRQSLGQGLEFLIYFQGNSAPDKSGLPSDRFSAERTGGSVSTLTIQRTQQEDSAVYLCASRPAAISGLFRAFFGQGTRLTVV.

CDR3 sequence: CASSPRDSRQPQHF. CDR3 bases: TGTGCCAGCAGTCCCCGGGACAGTAGACAGCCCCAGCATTTT. J is TRBJ1-5 and V is TRBV2; TRBD1 matches at 7 bases. CDR3 size: 14 residues. Germline V lookup: CDR1 SNHLY, CDR2 FYNNEI. The V segment lost 5 bases and the J segment 7 bases; nucleotides outside the gene matches: 8.

The chain employs TRBV5-1 and TRBJ1-4; D remains unclear. Germline V gives CDR1 SGHRS, CDR2 YFSETQ. Trimming shortened V by 0 bases and J by 0 bases, and 12 bases separated the two germline ends. The CDR3 is 17 amino acids. CDR3 sequence reads: CASSLVGRSATNEKLFF. The CDR3 DNA reads as TGCGCCAGCAGCTTGGTGGGCAGGAGTGCAACTAATGAAAAACTGTTTTTT.

This clone was counted once. This sequence joins TRBV28 and TRBJ2-4; unclear D gene. The V gene's germline CDR1 is MDHEN and CDR2 SYDVKM. V dropped 3 bases and J dropped 2 bases, with 8 bases sitting between them. There are 14 residues in the CDR3. CDR3 sequence: CASSFSGTKNIQYF. The DNA for the CDR3 is TGTGCCAGCAGTTTTTCAGGCACCAAAAACATTCAGTACTTC.

The chain has TRBV12-5 and TRBJ1-6; TRBD1 is a possible D gene (6 bases). The germline V and J ends were trimmed by 4 bases and 10 bases, with 14 bases remaining between them. CDR1 and CDR2 (germline): LGHNT, FRNRAP. The CDR3 totals 14 residues. The CDR3 sequence is CASGSQGSKSPLHF. CDR3 coding DNA: TGTGCTAGTGGTTCACAGGGATCCAAATCACCCCTCCACTTT.

CDR3 amino acids: CASSWSLYNEQFF. The CDR3 coding sequence is TGCGCCAGCAGCTGGAGCCTCTACAATGAGCAGTTCTTC. The chain recombines TRBV5-1 with TRBJ2-1; no clear D gene. The CDR3 runs 13 residues. Trimming pared 3 bases from V and 3 bases from J, leaving 7 bases between. The germline CDR1 and CDR2 sequences are SGHRS and YFSETQ. Looking up the rest from reference TRBV5-1 and TRBJ2-1 gives the full variable domain: KAGVTQTPRYLIKTRGQQVTLSCSPISGHRSVSWYQQTPGQGLQFLFEYFSETQRNKGNFPGRFSGRQFSNSRSEMNVSTLELGDSALYLCASSWSLYNEQFFGPGTRLTVL.

This chain connects TRBV6-5 to TRBJ1-4, with 9 bases identical to TRBD1. Trimming removed 5 bases from V and 4 bases from J; junction bases left unmatched: 2. The CDR3 consists of 14 residues. CDR1 MNHEY and CDR2 SVGAGI come from the germline V gene. In DNA form, the CDR3 reads TGTGCCAGCAGTAGGACAGGGGATAATGAAAAACTGTTTTTT. Translation gives CASSRTGDNEKLFF.

J is TRBJ1-6 and V is TRBV5-1; no clear D gene. V lost 4 bases and J lost 7, with 12 bases in between. This CDR3 is 14 amino acids long. Germline CDR1 and CDR2: SGHRS and YFSETQ. This CDR3 is CASSLASDNSPLHF. In DNA, the CDR3 is TGCGCCAGCAGCCTGGCCAGTGACAATTCACCCCTCCACTTT.